This record concerns one TCR beta chain sequence. Its target is not known. The sample belongs to a study of post-analysis software for immune sequencing data. Study-wide findings and caveats: Roughly five TRBV segments, including TRBV5-6, TRBV5-1 and TRBV20-1, were more frequent in patients than controls. Controls' normalized Chao1 diversity significantly exceeded that of multiple sclerosis patients. F-measure co-clustering was strong for batch-matched samples.

The CDR3 totals 13 residues. V was cut by 5 bases and J by 7 bases, with 14 bases left in between. Germline lookup yields CDR1 SGHTA and CDR2 FQGTGA. Prepared libraries of TCR beta cDNA carried unique molecular identifiers. TCRdb re-derived calls from the PCR reads in MiXCR, one entry per CDR3 protein. This sample carries approximately 460,000 distinct CDR3 sequences, less than 45% of them seen once, and the ten largest clones take 9% to 14%. This receptor was obtained from a girl aged 10-17 years with multiple sclerosis. This chain links TRBV7-3 with TRBJ1-1; TRBD1 might be the D (5 bases). The specimen was blood. CDR3 amino acids: CASSGRRGLEAFF. In nucleotides, the CDR3 is TGTGCCAGCAGCGGCAGAAGGGGACTTGAAGCTTTCTTT.